The text below deals with one T cell receptor beta chain. This clonotype was recorded many times. Its antigen is currently not known. Base qualities are not at hand, and no much larger clone is one base apart. From the second PCR step on, the TCR alpha and beta chain libraries were amplified in separate reactions. To determine each donor's CMV status, fresh PBMCs were stimulated overnight with CMV viral lysate, and IFNgamma production from CD4+ T cells was then assessed. CD4 T cells were positively selected with Miltenyi beads, followed by positive selection of CD8 T cells from the CD4-negative fraction. Cells stained for CD3, CD4, CD8, CD45RA, CD27 and a live/dead dye were sorted on a BD Aria II into four subsets by CD45RA and CD27. Blood came from a few healthy volunteers, each fractionated into CD4 and CD8 T cells and then into four differentiation subsets. About 110 ml of peripheral blood was drawn per donor, and PBMC were isolated by Ficoll-Paque PLUS density-gradient centrifugation. Sorted cells were lysed in RLT buffer, after which RNA was extracted using a Qiagen RNeasy kit and stored at -80 degrees C.

This entry belongs to a study of naive and memory T cell subsets (dated by TCRdb to about 2017). General notes on the study: The study applied an open-source, UMI-based TCR alpha and beta sequencing pipeline to sorted naive and memory peripheral blood T cell subsets. IgG serology results and the functional CMV T cell responses were in complete agreement. RNA was DNase-treated and reverse transcribed with TCR constant-region primers, mostly using SuperScript III.

The library was generated by UMI-ligation and nested PCR. An equimolar mix of two oligonucleotides covering both TRBC1 and TRBC2 was used as the beta constant-region primer. Four rounds of PCR, combining the SP2 primer with nested alpha and beta constant-region primers, were used to amplify the ligated cDNA. A single-stranded oligonucleotide containing the SP2 primer and a 12-nucleotide UMI was joined to the 3' end of the cDNA by T4 RNA ligase 1. The ligation reaction was incubated at 16°C for about 20-25 hours. To avoid over-amplification, PCR2 was usually performed as a SYBR Green qPCR and halted once a predetermined threshold was reached. Every purification after the first one was done using Agencourt AMPure XP magnetic beads. Libraries were quantified by Qubit and checked on a TapeStation, where a main peak was expected near 650 bp. Pooled libraries were sequenced on an Illumina MiSeq using v2 2x251 paired-end kits, and typically 1-2 million reads were obtained per sample. Each sample was pooled at 4 to 5 nM, and about 4.5-7% PhiX was included to help cluster recognition. As for the authors' bioinformatics: Decombinator assigned V and J genes to Demultiplexor-processed FASTQ reads by tag matching, allowing a single base-pair mismatch. Collapsinator relied on UMIs to fix sequencing errors as well as frequency errors caused by PCR heterogeneity. CDR3Translator translated TCRs and extracted CDR3s from the conserved cysteine to the FGXG phenylalanine, flagging non-productive sequences. Gini, Shannon entropy and inverse Simpson indices were computed after subsampling the repertoires to the same number of UMI-defined TCRs. Within the linear range, a power law was fitted by maximum likelihood to the distributions of clonotype abundance. For one naive CD8 sample, the pipeline and MIGEC produced similar UMI counts, unique TCR numbers and clonal distributions. One analysis removed from the naive repertoire any naive TCRs that were also present in any memory subset from the same donor. The repertoires were searched for under 7,500 CMV-associated CDR3 sequences that had been compiled from VDJdb and a published dataset. TCRdb reworked the public reads: Q25 trimming with fastp, MiXCR clone assembly, productive beta chains retained. One record per CDR3 amino acid sequence lists the most common genes and DNA. TCRdb's processing, not the authors', yielded these V and J calls. The sample records some 83,000 distinct CDR3 sequences, 8% to 9.5% of which are singletons. The ten largest account for approximately 1.1% of the sample.

Results the study describes overall, beyond this receptor: The repertoire findings for the naive and memory subsets could not be validated against a ground truth, as none was available. RNA-based TCR counts may be affected by expression changes linked to T cell activation and differentiation. After error correction, over 90% of naive TCR sequences appeared only once, giving much steeper abundance distributions than memory subsets. A few larger clonotypes were found in naive repertoires, especially CD8, and these larger clonotypes were possibly memory cells re-expressing CD45RA. Gini index rose and Shannon and inverse Simpson diversity fell from naive through CM, EM and EMRA in both CD4 and CD8 cells. TCR abundance followed a power law with an exponent that was different for naive and memory subsets but consistent across the three individuals. A clonotype was defined as a single alpha or beta chain sequence rather than as a paired alpha/beta receptor.

This TCR derives from a human donor in good health. The sample consisted of naive CD8+ T cells from blood. Reading the label with the study, this specimen's cell subset or site is: naive T cells, CD45RA high CD27+.

Here is the DNA: TGTGCCAGCAGTTTAACAGCGGGGGTGGACACAGATACGCAGTATTTT. This translates into CASSLTAGVDTDTQYF. The rearranged chain carries TRBV28 and TRBJ2-3; 8 nucleotides in the junction match TRBD2. The germline V gene provides CDR1 MDHEN and CDR2 SYDVKM. The CDR3 runs 16 amino acids, cysteine and phenylalanine included. Only the CDR3 portion is preserved as DNA: 48 bases, with reading frame beginning at the first base. Germline trimming amounts to 2 bases on V and 2 bases on J, with 6 as the count of junction bases outside the gene matches.